This T cell receptor beta chain stems from a study of blood T cell repertoires in COVID-19. For the study at large: Sources were T cells, B-cell-depleted T cells, or PBMCs; the material itself was cDNA or gDNA.

The germline V gene has CDR1 MNHEY and CDR2 SMNVEV (reference sequence). This CDR3 is 15 amino acids long. Losses at the gene ends were 5 bases for V and 6 bases for J; bases not matched to a gene: 11. Original methodology: Estimated nucleated cell counts came from reference gene primer amplification. Here immunoSEQ multiplex PCR was the method, and the copy in TCRdb shows in-frame clones only, minus some. V and J calls and clone size are given by that table; D and trimming were obtained from the DNA. Seen here are under 120,000 clones, roughly 85% observed once, and the top ten hold under 2.5%. This chain connects TRBV27 to TRBJ1-2, with 8 bases aligning to TRBD1. The origin of this receptor is a human donor in a cohort sampled during active COVID-19. What was sequenced was peripheral blood. CDR3 coding DNA: TGTGCCAGCAGTACTGGACAGGGCTTTTGGGATGGCTACACCTTC. Translating it yields CASSTGQGFWDGYTF.